Below are 21 T cell receptor beta chains sequenced from a single sample in a study of T cells in Graves' hyperthyroidism and ophthalmopathy. TCR beta CDR3 regions were amplified from RNA transcripts. The TCR CDR3 first-round RT-PCR relied on the HTBI primer set. TCRdb re-analysed the multiplex PCR reads in MiXCR, keeping a single row per CDR3 protein. The sample carries approximately 430,000 distinct CDR3 sequences, under 15% recorded once. Sequencing was performed on blood. Receptors were obtained from a man between 18 and 35 years old with Graves' ophthalmopathy.

This chain connects TRBV24-1 to TRBJ2-7; the match to TRBD2 covers 11 bases. CDR3 length: 15 amino acids. The V gene end was trimmed by 6 bases and the J gene end by 0 bases; junction bases not matched to a gene: 3. Germline CDR1 reads KGHDR; CDR2 reads SFDVKD. CDR3 protein: CATSSSGGSSYEQYF. CDR3 DNA sequence: TGTGCCACCAGTTCTAGCGGGGGGAGCTCCTACGAGCAGTACTTC.

This clonotype was found many times. The chain has TRBV10-3 and TRBJ2-1; 7 bases line up with TRBD1. CDR3 length: 11 amino acids. J lost 6 bases, V lost 8 bases, and 1 base had no gene match. In germline, CDR1 is ENHRY, CDR2 SYGVKD. The CDR3 sequence is CAIWTGNEQFF. DNA of the CDR3: TGTGCCATCTGGACAGGCAATGAGCAGTTCTTC.

A few counts support this clonotype. This chain links TRBV10-2 with TRBJ1-5; possible D gene TRBD1, 5 bases. The V gene lost 3 bases and the J gene lost 4 bases, with 10 bases spanning the gap. Germline V gene data show CDR1 as WSHSY and CDR2 as SAAADI. The CDR3 covers 14 residues. CDR3 DNA: TGCGCCAGCAGTGACAGGGAAAGGAATCAGCCCCAGCATTTT. Protein product: CASSDRERNQPQHF.

There are many counts of this clonotype. This chain links TRBV10-3 with TRBJ2-7, with D possibly being TRBD1 (5 bases). The CDR3 extends over 15 amino acids. V lost 5 bases to trimming and J lost 1 base, with 15 bases between them. From germline, CDR1 is ENHRY and CDR2 SYGVKD. This CDR3 is CAISPQGQSSYEQYF. CDR3 nucleotide sequence: TGTGCCATCAGTCCCCAGGGCCAAAGTTCCTACGAGCAGTACTTC.

The V call is TRBV7-2, the J call TRBJ1-1; D may be TRBD1 (6 bases). The germline gives CDR1 SGHTA, CDR2 FQGNSA. V was trimmed by 3 bases and J by 0 bases, leaving 14 bases between them. The CDR3 has 16 residues. CDR3 sequence (DNA): TGTGCCAGCAGCTTTCAGGGGCTGGACATGAACACTGAAGCTTTCTTT. It codes for CASSFQGLDMNTEAFF.

This clonotype has a count of ten or more. V gene TRBV11-2 combines with J gene TRBJ2-5; D not resolved. The germline CDR1 and CDR2 sequences are SGHAT and FQNNGV. The V gene lost 6 bases and the J gene lost 0 bases, with 11 bases spanning the gap. The CDR3 has 14 residues. The CDR3 DNA reads as TGTGCCAGCAGAGTTCTGGGGAACCAAGAGACCCAGTACTTC. It translates to CASRVLGNQETQYF.

The chain couples TRBV4-1 to TRBJ1-2, with D unclear. The CDR3 runs 13 residues. Germline values: CDR1 MGHRA, CDR2 YSYEKL. Trimming cost V 0 bases and J 9 bases, with 11 bases left between them. In nucleotides, the CDR3 is TGCGCCAGCAGCCAAGATCTCCCGAGGAGCTACACCTTC. Translation gives CASSQDLPRSYTF.

This clonotype was counted ten times or more. This chain links TRBV7-2 with TRBJ2-1, with TRBD2 matching 10 bases. The V and J ends lost 5 bases and 5 bases, in that order; junction bases with no gene match: 6. CDR3 size: 15 residues. Germline V lookup: CDR1 SGHTA, CDR2 FQGNSA. The CDR3 reads CASSPRTSGNNEQFF. CDR3 bases: TGTGCCAGCAGCCCCCGGACTAGCGGTAACAATGAGCAGTTCTTC.

V and J are TRBV9 and TRBJ2-7; 7 bases map to TRBD1. The CDR3 loop spans 18 amino acids. Germline V gene lookup returns CDR1 SGDLS and CDR2 YYNGEE. V lost 3 bases to trimming and J lost 2 bases; unmatched junction nucleotides: 17. Here the CDR3 DNA reads TGTGCCAGCAGCGAAGGGATCCCCACAGGGGTCCGAACCTACGAGCAGTACTTC. It codes for CASSEGIPTGVRTYEQYF. Filled out from reference TRBV9 and TRBJ2-7, the complete variable domain reads DSGVTQTPKHLITATGQRVTLRCSPRSGDLSVYWYQQSLDQGLQFLIQYYNGEERAKGNILERFSAQQFPDLHSELNLSSLELGDSALYFCASSEGIPTGVRTYEQYFGPGTRLTVT.

This clonotype has at least ten counts. The chain joins TRBV7-2 to TRBJ2-7, with D perhaps matching TRBD1 (5 bases). V was shortened by 4 bases and J by 4 bases, with 11 bases between the two germline ends. The CDR3 sequence is 13 residues long. Germline V gene lookup returns CDR1 SGHTA and CDR2 FQGNSA. This CDR3 is CASSSRRVYEQYF. The CDR3 nucleotides read TGTGCCAGCAGCTCTCGCAGGGTTTACGAGCAGTACTTC.

The table lists this clonotype with many counts. J is TRBJ2-5 and V is TRBV5-1; 8 bases agree with TRBD1. The ends lost 4 bases at V and 7 bases at J; junction bases unmatched: 9. The CDR3 has 14 residues. Germline V gene lookup returns CDR1 SGHRS and CDR2 YFSETQ. The CDR3 bases are TGCGCCAGCAGCGTCGGGACAGGCGATGGGACCCAGTACTTC. Residues: CASSVGTGDGTQYF.

Worth noting for this clonotype: The missing conserved phenylalanine or tryptophan at the end of this CDR3 makes a read error likely. The gene calls are TRBV20-1 and TRBJ2-7, with TRBD2 matching 7 bases. Germline CDR1 DFQATT, CDR2 SNEGSKA (reference sequence). CDR3 size: 17 residues. The CDR3 loop reads CSARDRTWASGSYEQYL. The CDR3 bases are TGCAGTGCCAGAGATCGTACCTGGGCTAGCGGATCCTACGAGCAGTACCTC.

The V and J genes are TRBV11-2 and TRBJ2-5; no clear D gene. The CDR3 sequence is 12 residues long. Germline V gene data show CDR1 as SGHAT and CDR2 as FQNNGV. V lost 1 base, J lost 5 bases, and 5 bases lay in between. The CDR3: CASSLVYETQYF. The CDR3 DNA reads as TGTGCCAGCAGCTTAGTCTATGAGACCCAGTACTTC.

Regarding this clonotype: It may be a read error: a sequence one base away is much more abundant. The CDR3 coding sequence is TGTGCCAGCAGGCAAGAAGCAGGTATCACAGATACGCAGTATTTT. Protein: CASRQEAGITDTQYF. The chain couples TRBV3-1 to TRBJ2-3; D is uncertain. CDR1 is LGHDT, CDR2 YNNKEL, per germline (reference sequence). The CDR3 runs to 15 residues.

The rearrangement uses TRBV19 and TRBJ2-4, with TRBD1 as a possible D gene (5 bases). Germline CDR1 and CDR2: LNHDA and SQIVND (reference sequence). V lost 0 bases, J lost 7 bases, and 13 bases lay in between. The CDR3 is 15 residues long. The CDR3 sequence is CASSIDQGKGNIQYF. CDR3 nucleotides: TGTGCCAGTAGTATAGATCAAGGAAAGGGGAACATTCAGTACTTC.

This clonotype was seen repeatedly, ten times or more. This chain links TRBV5-6 with TRBJ2-2; D is uncertain. CDR3 size: 15 residues. Germline V gene sequence: CDR1 SGHDT, CDR2 YYEEEE. The ends were cut back, 4 bases at V and 0 bases at J, with 10 bases in the middle. CDR3 DNA sequence: TGTGCCAGCAGCCAAATGACCGCGAACACCGGGGAGCTGTTTTTT. Translating gives CASSQMTANTGELFF.

Regarding this clonotype: Possible read error: a much larger clone is one base away. CDR3 amino acids: CASSVLETQYF. The CDR3 bases are TGTGCCAGCAGTGTCTTGGAGACCCAGTACTTC. This chain joins TRBV13 and TRBJ2-5; no clear D gene. The V and J ends lost 6 bases and 5 bases respectively, with 7 bases between them. CDR1 is PRHDT and CDR2 is FYEKMQ in the germline V gene (reference sequence). The CDR3 loop spans 11 amino acids.

This clonotype occurred a few times. The J gene is TRBJ2-1, the V gene TRBV15; 11 nucleotides agree with TRBD2. V was clipped by 1 base and J by 5 bases; unmatched bases: 7. CDR1 and CDR2 (germline): LNHNV, YYDKDF (reference sequence). This CDR3 region has 17 residues. The CDR3 region is CATSRGDTSGGDNEQFF. The CDR3 DNA reads TGTGCCACCAGCAGAGGTGACACTAGCGGGGGAGACAATGAGCAGTTCTTC.

This clonotype was recorded a few times. V gene TRBV24-1 combines with J gene TRBJ2-7; TRBD1 agrees at 9 bases. After removal of 10 bases from V and 2 bases from J, the junction contained 5 bases not matched to a gene. This CDR3 has 13 residues. Looked up from germline, CDR1 is KGHDR and CDR2 is SFDVKD. As DNA, the CDR3 is TGTGCCACTTCGGGACAGGGACCCTACGAGCAGTACTTC. Its protein product is CATSGQGPYEQYF.

This clonotype was picked up many times. This sequence joins TRBV10-2 and TRBJ2-7; no clear D gene. This CDR3 comprises 11 residues. V was clipped by 4 bases and J by 5 bases, with 6 bases between them. Per germline, CDR1 WSHSY and CDR2 SAAADI. CDR3 coding DNA: TGCGCCAGCAGTGCTGGCCACGAGCAGTACTTC. Translated: CASSAGHEQYF.

This clonotype was seen many times. The V gene is TRBV6-1, the J gene TRBJ1-5; unclear D gene. The CDR3 covers 14 residues. Trimming left V 0 bases short and J 6 bases short, with 9 bases between. CDR1 is MNHNS, CDR2 SASEGT, per germline. CDR3: CASSEALGPQPQHF. CDR3 coding DNA: TGTGCCAGCAGTGAAGCCCTAGGGCCTCAGCCCCAGCATTTT.